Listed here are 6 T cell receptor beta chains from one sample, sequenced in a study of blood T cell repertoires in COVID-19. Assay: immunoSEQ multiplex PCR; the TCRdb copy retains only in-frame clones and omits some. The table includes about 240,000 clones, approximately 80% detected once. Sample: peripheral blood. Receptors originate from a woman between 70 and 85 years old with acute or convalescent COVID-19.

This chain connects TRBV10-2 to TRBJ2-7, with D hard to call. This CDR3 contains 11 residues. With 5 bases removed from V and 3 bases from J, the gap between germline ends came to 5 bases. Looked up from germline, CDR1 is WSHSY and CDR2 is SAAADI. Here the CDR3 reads CASSPLYEQYF. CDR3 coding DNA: TGCGCCAGCAGTCCCCTCTACGAGCAGTACTTC.

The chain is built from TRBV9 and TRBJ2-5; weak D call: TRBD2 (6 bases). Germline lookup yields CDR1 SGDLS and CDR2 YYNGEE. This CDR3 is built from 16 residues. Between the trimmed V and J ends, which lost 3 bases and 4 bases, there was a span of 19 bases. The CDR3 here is CASSDQGSGGGETQYF. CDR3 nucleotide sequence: TGTGCCAGCAGCGACCAAGGCAGTGGGGGAGGAGAGACCCAGTACTTC.

In nucleotides, the CDR3 is TGTGCCAGCAGTGGATGGACTGATCGGTTCCCCACTGAAGCTTTCTTT. The encoded protein is CASSGWTDRFPTEAFF. V and J are TRBV25-1 and TRBJ1-1; D unclear. The germline V and J ends were trimmed by 4 bases and 4 bases, with 19 bases remaining between them. The CDR3 has 16 residues. Looked up from germline, CDR1 is MGHDK and CDR2 is SYGVNS.

The CDR3 loop reads CASSRGLGSLIMNTEAFF. As DNA, the CDR3 is TGTGCCAGCAGCCGTGGTTTAGGGAGTCTAATAATGAACACTGAAGCTTTCTTT. The chain has TRBV3-1 (or the pseudogene TRBV3-2) and TRBJ1-1; D is unresolved. This CDR3 spans 18 amino acids. Trimming took off 4 bases at V and 0 bases at J, with 21 bases between the two ends. Germline CDR1 and CDR2: LGHDT and YNNKEL (reference sequence).

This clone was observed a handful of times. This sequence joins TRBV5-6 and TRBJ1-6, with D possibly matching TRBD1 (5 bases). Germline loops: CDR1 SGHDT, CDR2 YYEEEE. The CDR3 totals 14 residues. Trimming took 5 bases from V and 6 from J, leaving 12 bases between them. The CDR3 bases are TGTGCCAGCAGTTCGGACACGGGTAATTCACCCCTCCACTTT. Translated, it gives CASSSDTGNSPLHF.

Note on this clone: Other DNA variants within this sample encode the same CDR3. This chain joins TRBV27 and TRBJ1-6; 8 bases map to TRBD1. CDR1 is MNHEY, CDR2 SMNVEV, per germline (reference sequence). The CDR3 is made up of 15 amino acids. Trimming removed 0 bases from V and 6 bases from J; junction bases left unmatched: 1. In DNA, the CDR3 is TGTGCCAGCAGTTTATCGGACAGGGCTAATTCACCCCTCCACTTT. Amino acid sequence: CASSLSDRANSPLHF.